These T cell receptor beta chains were read from a single sample in a study of graft-versus-host responses after intestinal transplantation. These receptors lack a known antigen. Sequencing used immunoSEQ multiplex PCR; TCRdb keeps in-frame clones, though not all of them. This table holds fewer than 150,000 clones, roughly nine tenths found once. The sample in question was unstimulated CD4+ T cells sorted from spleen or lymph node cells, obtained before intestinal transplant. All receptors come from a human donor who received an intestinal transplant. Each CDR3 is given with its conserved first and last residue. A D gene is named only where the DNA matches it firmly. Not all rows give a size; the values are once, few, many and, for expanded clones, a class.

v_gene	j_gene	d_gene	abundance	CDR3nt	CDR3aa
TRBV6-6	TRBJ2-4	-	-	TGTGCCAGCAGTTACTGGGAACTAGCCAAAAACATTCAGTACTTC	CASSYWELAKNIQYF
TRBV11-2	TRBJ1-3	-	once	TGTGCCAGCAGCTTAGATCAAGGAGGGACTATCTTATATTTT	CASSLDQGGTILYF
TRBV7-8	TRBJ2-7	TRBD1	once	TGTGCCAGCAGCTTACGGGACAGGGGTGTGGAGCAGTACTTC	CASSLRDRGVEQYF
TRBV18	TRBJ1-2	-	-	TGTGCCAGCTCACCCCCCAAGGGGTCCGGCTACACCTTC	CASSPPKGSGYTF
TRBV7-7	TRBJ2-1	TRBD1	once	TGTGCCAGCAGCCCAAGGACAGGGTTAGGGGATGAGCAGTTCTTC	CASSPRTGLGDEQFF
TRBV2	TRBJ1-2	-	-	TGTGCCAGCAGTGTGGAGGGTAACTATGGCTACACCTTC	CASSVEGNYGYTF
TRBV7-8	TRBJ2-5	-	-	TGTGCCAGCAGAGGACCTCTCCAAGAGACCCAGTACTTC	CASRGPLQETQYF
TRBV7-9	TRBJ1-4	-	-	TGTGCCACCGAGCGGGGGATTGAAAAACTGTTTTTT	CATERGIEKLFF
TRBV7-9	TRBJ2-5	TRBD2	-	TGTGCCAGCAGCCCGACTAGCGGGATAGGGGAGACCCAGTACTTC	CASSPTSGIGETQYF
TRBV6-5	TRBJ1-5	-	few	TGTGCCAGCAGTGGAGACAGGAAAAGGGATCAGCCCCAGCATTTT	CASSGDRKRDQPQHF
TRBV30	TRBJ1-2	TRBD1	-	TGTGCCTGGACCCACAGGGGGTCGGTCTATGGCTACACCTTC	CAWTHRGSVYGYTF
TRBV9	TRBJ1-2	-	-	TGTGCCAGCAGCGTAGCTGGTACCCTGGGCTACACCTTC	CASSVAGTLGYTF
TRBV5-5	TRBJ2-5	TRBD1	-	TGTGCCAGCAGCTTAGGACAGGGAGAGACCCAGTACTTC	CASSLGQGETQYF
TRBV5-1	TRBJ2-7	-	-	TGCGCCAGCAGCTTGGGACTGCTCAACGAGCAGTACTTC	CASSLGLLNEQYF
TRBV11-3	TRBJ1-6	-	-	TGTGCCAGCAGCTTAACAGGCGATGCACCCCTCCACTTT	CASSLTGDAPLHF
TRBV5-8	TRBJ1-4	-	once	TGTGCCAGCAGCTTCATCTCGGGGGCGAGGGAAAAACTGTTTTTT	CASSFISGAREKLFF
TRBV18	TRBJ1-1	-	-	TGTGCCAGCTCACTAACGGCCCCGGGGACTGAAGCTTTCTTT	CASSLTAPGTEAFF
TRBV29-1	TRBJ1-5	-	few	TGCAGCGTTGAAACAGGGAAGGATCAGCCCCAGCATTTT	CSVETGKDQPQHF
TRBV6-1	TRBJ1-1	-	-	TGTGCCAGCAGTGAGTCCTTAATGACCACTGAAGCTTTCTTT	CASSESLMTTEAFF
TRBV18	TRBJ2-7	-	-	TGTGCCAGCTCACTGGATGGCTACGAGCAGTACTTC	CASSLDGYEQYF
TRBV15	TRBJ2-7	-	once	TGTGCCACCAGCAGAGATGAGGTAATCGCCTACGAGCAGTACTTC	CATSRDEVIAYEQYF
TRBV7-2	TRBJ2-1	TRBD2	-	TGTGCCAGCAGCCGACGACTAGCGGGGGAAGTGGGAGGGCAGTTCTTC	CASSRRLAGEVGGQFF
TRBV7-6	TRBJ2-7	-	-	TGTGCCAGCAGCGCAAGGGGGGGTGGCTACGAGCAGTACTTC	CASSARGGGYEQYF
TRBV18	TRBJ2-1	-	once	TGTGCCAGCTCACCTCCGAGCTCCTACAATGAGCAGTTCTTC	CASSPPSSYNEQFF
TRBV10-2	TRBJ2-5	-	-	TGCGCCAGCAGTGAAGGGCAGAAAGAGACCCAGTACTTC	CASSEGQKETQYF
TRBV19	TRBJ1-6	-	-	TGTGCCAGTAGTATAGGAGGGAGCTCCTATAATTCACCCCTCCACTTT	CASSIGGSSYNSPLHF
TRBV7-6	TRBJ2-1	-	-	TGTGCCAGCAGCTTAGAGGGATTCGGGGGTAGTTGGTCCTACAATGAGCAGTTCTTC	CASSLEGFGGSWSYNEQFF
TRBV5-8	TRBJ2-1	TRBD1	-	TGTGCCAGCAGCTTCATAACAGGGGGGAACTACAATGAGCAGTTCTTC	CASSFITGGNYNEQFF
TRBV18	TRBJ2-1	-	once	TGTGCCAGCTCATTTGCCGAGACAGGGAGGGGTGAGCAGTTCTTC	CASSFAETGRGEQFF
TRBV9	TRBJ1-6	-	-	TGTGCCAGCAGCGGAAAGAATGGACAGAACTTTTCACCCCTCCACTTT	CASSGKNGQNFSPLHF
TRBV6-5	TRBJ2-1	-	-	TGTGCCAGCAAGGCAGGCGGGCGCCTTTACGGTGAGCAGTTCTTC	CASKAGGRLYGEQFF
TRBV5-3	TRBJ2-2	-	-	TGTGCCAGAAGCTTTATATTAGATGGAGGAGACACCGGGGAGCTGTTTTTT	CARSFILDGGDTGELFF
TRBV23-1	TRBJ2-3	-	-	TGCGCCAGCACAGTCCCAGACAGGTCGCATACGCAGTATTTT	CASTVPDRSHTQYF
TRBV2	TRBJ2-7	-	-	TGTGCCAGCAGTGAAAGCCAGGTACGATCCTACGAGCAGTACTTC	CASSESQVRSYEQYF
TRBV4-1	TRBJ2-3	-	few	TGCGCCAGCAGCCAGGGGGTGCGAGATACGCAGTATTTT	CASSQGVRDTQYF
TRBV5-6	TRBJ2-3	TRBD2	-	TGTGCCAGCAGTAGACTAGCGGGGGCGGATACGCAGTATTTT	CASSRLAGADTQYF
TRBV9	TRBJ2-5	-	-	TGTGCCAGCAGCGTAGGGGTTGAAGGAGAGACCCAGTACTTC	CASSVGVEGETQYF
TRBV5-6	TRBJ2-4	-	-	TGTGCCAGCGCTACACGAGGACTCCACGAGTACTTC	CASATRGLHEYF
TRBV7-9	TRBJ1-1	-	-	TGTGCCAGCAGCTTAAGTTTGCGGGTCGGGAAGGTTGAAGCTTTCTTT	CASSLSLRVGKVEAFF
TRBV6-5	TRBJ2-2	-	few	TGTGCCAGCAGTTACGCCAGGTCAAGCACCGGGGAGCTGTTTTTT	CASSYARSSTGELFF
TRBV4-1	TRBJ2-5	-	-	TGCGCCAGCAGCCAAGAACGGGTGACAAGGGTAATCGTAGAGACCCAGTACTTC	CASSQERVTRVIVETQYF
TRBV11-2	TRBJ1-3	TRBD1	once	TGTGCCAGCAGCTTAGAGCTTGGGGACAGGGATGGAAACACCATATATTTT	CASSLELGDRDGNTIYF
TRBV2	TRBJ1-6	-	-	TGTGCCAGCAGCGAAAACGACCCGATAAACAATTCACCCCTCCACTTT	CASSENDPINNSPLHF
TRBV2	TRBJ1-1	-	-	TGTGCCAGCAGTGAATCGGAGTACACTGAAGCTTTCTTT	CASSESEYTEAFF
TRBV10-1	TRBJ2-2	-	-	TGCGCCAGCAGTGACCGTAACACCGGGGAGCTGTTTTTT	CASSDRNTGELFF
TRBV7-2	TRBJ1-4	TRBD1	-	TGTGCCAGCAGCCCGAGACAGGGTTTTTCTGAAAAACTGTTTTTT	CASSPRQGFSEKLFF
TRBV19	TRBJ1-5	-	-	TGTGCCAGTAGTATACCCCCCCGAGGCAATCAGCCCCAGCATTTT	CASSIPPRGNQPQHF
TRBV6-5	TRBJ2-2	TRBD1	-	TGTGCCAGCAGCTGGACAGGGGGAAGAATCGGGGAGCTGTTTTTT	CASSWTGGRIGELFF
TRBV2	TRBJ2-5	TRBD1	once	TGTGCCAGTACCTCTGGGACAGGGCTAAAGACCCAGTACTTC	CASTSGTGLKTQYF
TRBV4-1	TRBJ2-2	TRBD1	-	TGCGCCAGCAGCCATTTCACAGGGGGAAATAAGGACGGGGAGCTGTTTTTT	CASSHFTGGNKDGELFF
TRBV6-1	TRBJ2-6	-	-	TGTGCCAGCAGGGCTCTATCCTCTGGGGCCAACGTCCTGACTTTC	CASRALSSGANVLTF
TRBV7-8	TRBJ1-1	-	-	TGTGCCAGCAGCTTAGTGCTAGGGACCCAAGGCACTGAAGCTTTCTTT	CASSLVLGTQGTEAFF
TRBV5-8	TRBJ1-1	TRBD1	-	TGTGCCAGCAGGTGGGACAGGCTGGGGGGTAAGAACACTGAAGCTTTCTTT	CASRWDRLGGKNTEAFF